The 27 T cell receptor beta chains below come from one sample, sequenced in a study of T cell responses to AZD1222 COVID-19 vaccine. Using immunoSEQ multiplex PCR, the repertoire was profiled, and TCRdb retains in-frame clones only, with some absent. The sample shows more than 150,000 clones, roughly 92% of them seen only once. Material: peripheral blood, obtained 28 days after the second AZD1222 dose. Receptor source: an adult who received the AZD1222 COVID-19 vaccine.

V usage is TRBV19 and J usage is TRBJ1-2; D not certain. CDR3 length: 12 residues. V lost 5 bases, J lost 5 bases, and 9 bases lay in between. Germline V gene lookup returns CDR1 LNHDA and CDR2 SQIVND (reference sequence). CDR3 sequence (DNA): TGTGCCAGTAGTCGTTTGCAATATGGCTACACCTTC. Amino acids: CASSRLQYGYTF.

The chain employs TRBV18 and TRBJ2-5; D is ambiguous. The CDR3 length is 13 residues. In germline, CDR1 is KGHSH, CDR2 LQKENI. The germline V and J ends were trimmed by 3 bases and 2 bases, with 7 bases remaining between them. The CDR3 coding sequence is TGTGCCAGCTCACCGGCAGTACAAGAGACCCAGTACTTC. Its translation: CASSPAVQETQYF.

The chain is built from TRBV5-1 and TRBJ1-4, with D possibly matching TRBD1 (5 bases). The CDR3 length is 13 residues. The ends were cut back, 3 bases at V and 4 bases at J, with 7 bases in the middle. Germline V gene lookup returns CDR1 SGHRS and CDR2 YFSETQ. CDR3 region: CASSSGVNEKLFF. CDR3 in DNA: TGCGCCAGCAGCTCGGGGGTTAATGAAAAACTGTTTTTT.

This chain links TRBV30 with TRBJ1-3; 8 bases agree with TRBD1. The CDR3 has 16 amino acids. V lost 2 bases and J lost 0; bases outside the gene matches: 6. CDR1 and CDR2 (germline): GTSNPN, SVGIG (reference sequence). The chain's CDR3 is CAWSQTGAYSGNTIYF. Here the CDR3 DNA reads TGTGCCTGGAGTCAGACAGGGGCCTACTCTGGAAACACCATATATTTT.

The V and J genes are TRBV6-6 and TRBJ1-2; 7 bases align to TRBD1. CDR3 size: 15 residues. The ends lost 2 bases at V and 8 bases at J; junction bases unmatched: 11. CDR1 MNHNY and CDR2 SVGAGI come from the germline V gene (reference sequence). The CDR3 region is CASSYRQGDQRGYTF. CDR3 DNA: TGTGCCAGCAGTTACCGGCAGGGGGACCAGCGGGGCTACACCTTC.

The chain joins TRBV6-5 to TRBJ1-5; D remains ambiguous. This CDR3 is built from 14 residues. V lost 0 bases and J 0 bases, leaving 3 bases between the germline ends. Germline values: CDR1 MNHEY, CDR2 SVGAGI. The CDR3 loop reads CASSYSVSNQPQHF. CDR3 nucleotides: TGTGCCAGCAGTTACTCGGTTAGCAATCAGCCCCAGCATTTT.

CDR3 loop: CAISVGAYDGEAFF. For the CDR3, the DNA is TGTGCCATCAGTGTAGGGGCTTACGACGGTGAAGCTTTCTTT. The chain links TRBV10-3 to TRBJ1-1; D may be TRBD1 (5 bases). The length of the CDR3 is 14 residues. Looked up from germline, CDR1 is ENHRY and CDR2 is SYGVKD. With 4 bases removed from V and 7 bases from J, the gap between germline ends came to 16 bases.

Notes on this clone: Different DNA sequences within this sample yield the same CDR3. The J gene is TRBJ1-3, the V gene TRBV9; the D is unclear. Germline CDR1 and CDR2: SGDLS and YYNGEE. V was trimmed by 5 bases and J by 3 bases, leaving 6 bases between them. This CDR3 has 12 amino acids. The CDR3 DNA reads TGTGCCAGCAGTGGGGATGGAAACACCATATATTTT. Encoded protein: CASSGDGNTIYF.

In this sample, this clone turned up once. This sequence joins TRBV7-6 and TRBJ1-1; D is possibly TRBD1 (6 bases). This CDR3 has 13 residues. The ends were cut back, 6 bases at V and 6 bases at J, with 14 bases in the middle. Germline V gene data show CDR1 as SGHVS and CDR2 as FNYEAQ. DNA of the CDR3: TGTGCCAGCAGTTTTTGGGGGCCCTCTGAAGCTTTCTTT. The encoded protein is CASSFWGPSEAFF.

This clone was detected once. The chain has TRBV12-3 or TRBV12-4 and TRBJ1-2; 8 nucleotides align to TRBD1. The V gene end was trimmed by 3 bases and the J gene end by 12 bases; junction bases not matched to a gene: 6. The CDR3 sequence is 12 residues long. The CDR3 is CASSFPQGANTF. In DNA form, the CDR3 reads TGTGCCAGCAGTTTCCCCCAGGGGGCAAACACCTTC.

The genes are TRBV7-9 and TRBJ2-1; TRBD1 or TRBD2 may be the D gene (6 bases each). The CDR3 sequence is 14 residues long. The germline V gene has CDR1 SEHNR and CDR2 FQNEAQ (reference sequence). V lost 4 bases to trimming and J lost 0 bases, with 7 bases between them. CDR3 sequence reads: CASSWGASYNEQFF. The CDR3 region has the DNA TGTGCCAGCAGCTGGGGGGCCTCCTACAATGAGCAGTTCTTC.

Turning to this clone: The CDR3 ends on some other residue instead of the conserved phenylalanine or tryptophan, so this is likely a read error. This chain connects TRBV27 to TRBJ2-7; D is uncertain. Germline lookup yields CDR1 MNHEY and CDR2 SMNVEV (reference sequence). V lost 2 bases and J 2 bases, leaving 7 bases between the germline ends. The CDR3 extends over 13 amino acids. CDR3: CASSLRETYEQYL. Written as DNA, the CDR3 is TGTGCCAGCAGTTTAAGGGAAACCTACGAGCAGTACCTC.

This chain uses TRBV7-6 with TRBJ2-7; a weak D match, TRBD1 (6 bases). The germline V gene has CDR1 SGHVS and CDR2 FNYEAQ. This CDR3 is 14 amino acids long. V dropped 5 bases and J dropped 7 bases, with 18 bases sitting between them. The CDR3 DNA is TGTGCCAGCAGCCCAGGGGTCCAAAGTGGAGAGCAGTACTTC. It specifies CASSPGVQSGEQYF. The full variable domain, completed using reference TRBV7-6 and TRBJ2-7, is GAGVSQSPRYKVTKRGQDVALRCDPISGHVSLYWYRQALGQGPEFLTYFNYEAQQDKSGLPNDRFSAERPEGSISTLTIQRTEQRDSAMYRCASSPGVQSGEQYFGPGTRLTVT.

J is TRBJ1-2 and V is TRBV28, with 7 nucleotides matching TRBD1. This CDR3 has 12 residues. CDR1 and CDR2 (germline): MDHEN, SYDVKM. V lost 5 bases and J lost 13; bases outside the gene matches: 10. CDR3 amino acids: CASSLLQGSTTF. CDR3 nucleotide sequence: TGTGCCAGCAGTCTTCTACAGGGGTCAACCACCTTC.

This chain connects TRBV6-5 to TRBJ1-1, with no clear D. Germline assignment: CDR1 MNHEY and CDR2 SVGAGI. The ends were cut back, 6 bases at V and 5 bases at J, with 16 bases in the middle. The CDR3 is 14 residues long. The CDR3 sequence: CASRLGGAFTEAFF. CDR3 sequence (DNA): TGTGCCAGCAGACTCGGTGGAGCTTTTACTGAAGCTTTCTTT.

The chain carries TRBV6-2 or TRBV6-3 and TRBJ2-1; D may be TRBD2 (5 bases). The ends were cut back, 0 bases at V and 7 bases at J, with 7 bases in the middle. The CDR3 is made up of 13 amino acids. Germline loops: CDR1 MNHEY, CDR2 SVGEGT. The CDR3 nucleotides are TGTGCCAGCAGTTACTCTACGGGAAATGAGCAGTTCTTC. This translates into CASSYSTGNEQFF.

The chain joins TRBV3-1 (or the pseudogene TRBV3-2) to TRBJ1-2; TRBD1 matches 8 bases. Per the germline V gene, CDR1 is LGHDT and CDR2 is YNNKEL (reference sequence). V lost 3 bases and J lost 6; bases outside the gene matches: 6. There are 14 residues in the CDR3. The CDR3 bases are TGTGCCAGCAGCCAGTTGAACAGGGGGGATGGCTACACCTTC. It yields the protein CASSQLNRGDGYTF.

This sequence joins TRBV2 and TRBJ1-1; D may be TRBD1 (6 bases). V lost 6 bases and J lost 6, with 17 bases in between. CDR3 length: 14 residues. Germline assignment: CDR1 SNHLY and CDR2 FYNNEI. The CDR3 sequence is CASREDSTGPEAFF. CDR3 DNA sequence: TGTGCCAGCAGGGAGGACAGCACGGGGCCTGAAGCTTTCTTT.

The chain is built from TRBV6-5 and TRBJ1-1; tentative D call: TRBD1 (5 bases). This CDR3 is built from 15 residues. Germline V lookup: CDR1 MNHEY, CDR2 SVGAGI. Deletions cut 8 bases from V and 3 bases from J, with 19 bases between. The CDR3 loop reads CASSSGRGADTEAFF. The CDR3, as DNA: TGTGCCAGCTCCTCAGGGAGAGGGGCGGACACTGAAGCTTTCTTT.

The CDR3 nucleotides read TGTGCCAGCAGTTTCACAGGGGCGGGGGGCTACACCTTC. It translates to CASSFTGAGGYTF. V gene TRBV12-3 or TRBV12-4 combines with J gene TRBJ1-2; 7 nucleotides align to TRBD1. After removal of 3 bases from V and 8 bases from J, the junction contained 6 bases not matched to a gene. CDR3 length equals 13 residues.

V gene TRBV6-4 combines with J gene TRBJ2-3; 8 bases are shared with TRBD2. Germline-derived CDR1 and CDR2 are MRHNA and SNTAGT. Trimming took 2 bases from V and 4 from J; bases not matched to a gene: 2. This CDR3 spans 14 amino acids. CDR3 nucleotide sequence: TGTGCCAGCAGTGACGGACTAGCAGCAGATACGCAGTATTTT. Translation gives CASSDGLAADTQYF.

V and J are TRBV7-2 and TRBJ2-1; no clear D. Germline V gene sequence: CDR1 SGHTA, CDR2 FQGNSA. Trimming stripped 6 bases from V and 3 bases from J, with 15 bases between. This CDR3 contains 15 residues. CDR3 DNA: TGTGCCAGCAGGGATTTAGGTTCTTTCTACAATGAGCAGTTCTTC. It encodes CASRDLGSFYNEQFF.

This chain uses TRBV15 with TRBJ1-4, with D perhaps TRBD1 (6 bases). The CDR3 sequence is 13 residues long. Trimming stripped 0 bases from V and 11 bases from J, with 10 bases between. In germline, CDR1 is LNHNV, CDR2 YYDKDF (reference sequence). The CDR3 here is CATSREGQKKLFF. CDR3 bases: TGTGCCACCAGCAGAGAAGGACAGAAGAAACTGTTTTTT.

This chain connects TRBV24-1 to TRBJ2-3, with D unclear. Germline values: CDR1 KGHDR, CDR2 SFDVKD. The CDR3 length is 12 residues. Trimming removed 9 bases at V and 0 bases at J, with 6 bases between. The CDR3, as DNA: TGTGCCACCCGAGGAAGCACAGATACGCAGTATTTT. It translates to CATRGSTDTQYF.

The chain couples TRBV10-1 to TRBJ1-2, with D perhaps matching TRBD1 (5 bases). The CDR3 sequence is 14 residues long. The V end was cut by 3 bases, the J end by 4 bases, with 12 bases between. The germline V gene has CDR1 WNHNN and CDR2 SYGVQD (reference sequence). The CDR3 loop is CASSDGTDRYGYTF. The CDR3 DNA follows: TGCGCCAGCAGTGACGGGACGGACCGCTATGGCTACACCTTC.

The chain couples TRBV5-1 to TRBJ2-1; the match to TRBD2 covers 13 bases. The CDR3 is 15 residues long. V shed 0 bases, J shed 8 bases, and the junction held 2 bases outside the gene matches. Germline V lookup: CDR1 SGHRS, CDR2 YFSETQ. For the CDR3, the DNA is TGCGCCAGCAGCTTGGTTACTAGCGGGAGGGATGAGCAGTTCTTC. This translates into CASSLVTSGRDEQFF.

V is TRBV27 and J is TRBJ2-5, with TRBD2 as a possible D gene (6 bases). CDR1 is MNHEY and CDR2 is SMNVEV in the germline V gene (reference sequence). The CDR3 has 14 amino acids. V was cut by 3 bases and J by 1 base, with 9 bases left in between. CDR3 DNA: TGTGCCAGCAGTTTTGGGGGGAGCCAAGAGACCCAGTACTTC. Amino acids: CASSFGGSQETQYF.